This T cell receptor beta chain was documented in a study of T-cell reconstitution after alpha-beta-depleted transplantation in children. Unique molecular identifiers were incorporated when the TCRbeta library was constructed. MiXCR, run by TCRdb on the PCR reads, gives a single entry per CDR3 protein. The table lists approximately 32,000 distinct CDR3 sequences, roughly 6.7% of them singletons, with 25% to 30% in the top ten. Study observations and caveats: It was reported that alpha-beta T cells came from several hundred expanded graft clones (about two months after transplant). Surviving recipient T cells and thymic progenitors accounted for the high day-60 TCRbeta diversity observed in some patients. Hyperexpanded clones declined; after one year, newly produced T cells mostly supplied diversity.

This clonotype was recorded many times. Its antigen is unknown. This CDR3 has 17 residues. Trimming removed 0 bases from V and 3 bases from J; junction bases left unmatched: 10. Germline CDR1 LGHNA, CDR2 YSLEER. This specimen was peripheral blood, taken 60 days after TCRalphabeta/CD19-depleted stem cell transplant. The TCR sequence derives from a child under three years old who had a stem cell transplant for acute myeloid leukemia, so the T cells may come from the graft donor. The chain is built from TRBV4-3 and TRBJ1-2; 7 bases are shared with TRBD1. CDR3 sequence: CASSQDGSYRGYYGYTF. CDR3 coding DNA: TGCGCCAGCAGCCAAGATGGATCCTACAGGGGATACTATGGCTACACCTTC.